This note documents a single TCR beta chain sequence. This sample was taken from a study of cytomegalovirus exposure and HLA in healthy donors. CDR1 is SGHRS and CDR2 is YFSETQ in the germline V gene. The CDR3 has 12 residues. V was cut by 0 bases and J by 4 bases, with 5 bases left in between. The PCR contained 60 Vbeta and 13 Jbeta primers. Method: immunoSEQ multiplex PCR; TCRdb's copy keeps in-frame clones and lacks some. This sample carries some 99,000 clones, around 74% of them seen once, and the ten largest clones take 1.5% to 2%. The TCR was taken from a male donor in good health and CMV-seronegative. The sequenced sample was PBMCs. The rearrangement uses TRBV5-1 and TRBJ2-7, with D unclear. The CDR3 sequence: CASSLDWYEQYF. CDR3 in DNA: TGCGCCAGCAGCTTGGACTGGTACGAGCAGTACTTC.